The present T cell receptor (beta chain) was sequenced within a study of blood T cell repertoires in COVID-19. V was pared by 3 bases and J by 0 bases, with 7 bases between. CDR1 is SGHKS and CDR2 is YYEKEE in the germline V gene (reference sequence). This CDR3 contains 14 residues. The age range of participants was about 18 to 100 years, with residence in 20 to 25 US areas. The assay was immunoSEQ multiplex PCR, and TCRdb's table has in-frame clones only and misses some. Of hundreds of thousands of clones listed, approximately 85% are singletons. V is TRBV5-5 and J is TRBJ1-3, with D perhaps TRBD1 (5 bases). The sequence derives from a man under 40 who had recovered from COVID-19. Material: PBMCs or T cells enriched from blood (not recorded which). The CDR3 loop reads CASSWGDSGNTIYF. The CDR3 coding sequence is TGTGCCAGCAGCTGGGGGGACTCTGGAAACACCATATATTTT.